This TCR beta chain was sequenced for a study of blood T cell repertoires in COVID-19. At the level of the study: The samples span acute and convalescent COVID-19 from the United States, Italy and Spain. PBMCs, B-cell-depleted T cells, or T cells were the source of the cDNA or gDNA that made up the material.

CDR3 length equals 17 residues. Germline V gene sequence: CDR1 DFQATT, CDR2 SNEGSKA (reference sequence). The ends lost 3 bases at V and 7 bases at J; junction bases unmatched: 13. The assay was immunoSEQ multiplex PCR, and TCRdb's table has in-frame clones only and misses some. The sample lists fewer than 300,000 clones; 75% to 95% were seen once. The clonotype comes from a woman under 40 who had recovered from COVID-19. What was sequenced was PBMCs or T cells enriched from blood (not recorded which). The V and J genes are TRBV20-1 and TRBJ1-5; 12 positions match TRBD1. The CDR3 spells CSASLGTGGAGGQPQHF. For the CDR3, the DNA is TGCAGTGCTAGTTTAGGGACAGGGGGCGCGGGGGGACAGCCCCAGCATTTT.